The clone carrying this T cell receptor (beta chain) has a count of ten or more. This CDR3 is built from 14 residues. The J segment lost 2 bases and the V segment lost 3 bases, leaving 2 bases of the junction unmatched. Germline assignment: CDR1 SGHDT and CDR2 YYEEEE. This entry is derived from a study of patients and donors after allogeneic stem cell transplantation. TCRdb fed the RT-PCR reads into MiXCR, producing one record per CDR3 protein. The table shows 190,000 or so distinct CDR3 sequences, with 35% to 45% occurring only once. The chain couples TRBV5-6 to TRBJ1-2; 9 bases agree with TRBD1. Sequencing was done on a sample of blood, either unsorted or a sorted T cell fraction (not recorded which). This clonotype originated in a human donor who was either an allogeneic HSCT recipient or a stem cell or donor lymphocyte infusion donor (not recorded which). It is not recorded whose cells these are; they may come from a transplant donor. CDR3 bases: TGTGCCAGCAGCTCCGGGACAGGGAACTATGGCTACACCTTC. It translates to CASSSGTGNYGYTF.